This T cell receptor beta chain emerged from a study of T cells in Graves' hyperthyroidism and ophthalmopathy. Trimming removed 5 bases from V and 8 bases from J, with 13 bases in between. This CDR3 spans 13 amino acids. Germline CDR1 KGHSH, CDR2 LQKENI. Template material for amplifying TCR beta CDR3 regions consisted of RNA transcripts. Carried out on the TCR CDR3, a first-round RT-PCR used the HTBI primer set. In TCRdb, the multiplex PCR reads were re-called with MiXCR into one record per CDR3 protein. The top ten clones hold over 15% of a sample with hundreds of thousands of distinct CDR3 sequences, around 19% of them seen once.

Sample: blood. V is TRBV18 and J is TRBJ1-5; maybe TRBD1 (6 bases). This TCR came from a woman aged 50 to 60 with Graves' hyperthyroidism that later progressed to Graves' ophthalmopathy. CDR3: CASSVQGVEPQHF. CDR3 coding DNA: TGTGCCAGCTCAGTACAGGGAGTTGAGCCCCAGCATTTT.